The 15 T cell receptor beta chains below all came from one sample that was sequenced in a study of T-cell reconstitution after alpha-beta-depleted transplantation in children. Unique molecular identifiers were built into the TCRbeta library. TCRdb re-called the PCR reads through MiXCR, storing one row per CDR3 protein. Here the sample spans approximately 420,000 distinct CDR3 sequences, about 11% being singletons. This sample comprised PBMCs from the stem cell graft donor, obtained from the stem cell graft. The receptor set was obtained from a human donor who donated a stem cell graft to a child with acute myeloid leukemia.

The J gene is TRBJ2-5, the V gene TRBV3-1, with unresolved D. The V gene lost 3 bases and the J gene lost 3 bases, with 14 bases spanning the gap. This CDR3 region has 15 residues. Germline V gives CDR1 LGHDT, CDR2 YNNKEL (reference sequence). The CDR3 protein is CASSHNPSTEETQYF. CDR3 DNA: TGTGCCAGCAGCCACAACCCCAGCACCGAAGAGACCCAGTACTTC.

This clonotype was observed at least ten times. The chain combines TRBV15 with TRBJ2-5; the D gene is possibly TRBD1 (6 bases). In germline, CDR1 is LNHNV, CDR2 YYDKDF (reference sequence). The CDR3 length is 15 residues. The V and J ends lost 1 base and 4 bases respectively, with 13 bases between them. In DNA form, the CDR3 reads TGTGCCACCAGCAGAGCACGGGACACAGGAGAGACCCAGTACTTC. Protein: CATSRARDTGETQYF.

The chain is built from TRBV5-1 and TRBJ1-2, with 7 positions matching TRBD1. The germline V gene encodes CDR1 SGHRS and CDR2 YFSETQ. The CDR3 length is 14 residues. V was pared by 0 bases and J by 4 bases, with 3 bases of the junction left unmatched. The CDR3 DNA follows: TGCGCCAGCAGCTTGGAAGGGGGCGGCTATGGCTACACCTTC. Translating gives CASSLEGGGYGYTF.

The chain couples TRBV6-1 to TRBJ2-1, with 11 bases fitting TRBD2. The V gene's germline CDR1 is MNHNS and CDR2 SASEGT. Trimming took 6 bases from V and 8 from J; bases not matched to a gene: 12. The CDR3 totals 16 residues. CDR3 region: CASRFLGLAGLDEQFF. DNA of the CDR3: TGTGCCAGCAGATTTCTTGGACTAGCGGGCCTGGATGAGCAGTTCTTC.

This chain uses TRBV5-1 with TRBJ1-6, with a possible D match to TRBD1 (5 bases). The CDR3 spans 14 residues. Germline V gene lookup returns CDR1 SGHRS and CDR2 YFSETQ. Trimming cost V 6 bases and J 7 bases, with 14 bases left between them. As DNA, the CDR3 is TGCGCCAGCAAATCAGGGATCAACAATTCACCCCTCCACTTT. Its protein is CASKSGINNSPLHF. The full variable domain, rest sourced from reference TRBV5-1 and TRBJ1-6, is KAGVTQTPRYLIKTRGQQVTLSCSPISGHRSVSWYQQTPGQGLQFLFEYFSETQRNKGNFPGRFSGRQFSNSRSEMNVSTLELGDSALYLCASKSGINNSPLHFGNGTRLTVT.

This clonotype turned up a few times. V gene TRBV7-8 combines with J gene TRBJ2-5, with D tentatively TRBD1 or TRBD2 (6 bases each). CDR1 SGHVS and CDR2 FQNEAQ come from the germline V gene. Trimming removed 5 bases from V and 4 bases from J, with 20 bases in between. The CDR3 is 16 amino acids. CDR3 in DNA: TGTGCCAGCAGCCTCCGCCGTGGGGGGCGGGGAGAGACCCAGTACTTC. It yields the protein CASSLRRGGRGETQYF.

The chain couples TRBV20-1 to TRBJ2-1, with 8 positions matching TRBD2. This CDR3 contains 16 residues. The junction had 7 bases not matched to a gene; V was cut back by 0 bases and J by 3 bases. The germline CDR1 and CDR2 sequences are DFQATT and SNEGSKA (reference sequence). For the CDR3, the DNA is TGCAGTGCTAGAGATGGGGGGCGGGGGGACTACAATGAGCAGTTCTTC. Its translation is CSARDGGRGDYNEQFF.

The chain recombines TRBV9 with TRBJ2-3; 7 bases align to TRBD2. The CDR3 extends over 15 amino acids. The V gene end was trimmed by 0 bases and the J gene end by 2 bases; junction bases not matched to a gene: 3. Looked up from germline, CDR1 is SGDLS and CDR2 is YYNGEE. The CDR3 bases are TGTGCCAGCAGCGTAGCGGGGGGACCCACAGATACGCAGTATTTT. As protein: CASSVAGGPTDTQYF.

The chain couples TRBV12-3 or TRBV12-4 to TRBJ1-5; no firm D call. The CDR3 contains 15 residues. Trimming removed 7 bases from V and 0 bases from J, with 13 bases in between. The CDR3 spells CASTLGEYSNQPQHF. In DNA form, the CDR3 reads TGTGCCAGCACCTTGGGAGAATATAGCAATCAGCCCCAGCATTTT.

This clonotype was seen a few times. This chain joins TRBV20-1 and TRBJ1-1; TRBD1 aligns across 8 bases. The CDR3 spans 11 residues. Germline V gene sequence: CDR1 DFQATT, CDR2 SNEGSKA (reference sequence). With V trimmed by 6 bases and J by 11 bases, 8 bases remained unmatched. The CDR3 DNA reads TGCAGTGCAACGACAGGGGAGGCTGCTTTCTTT. It is translated as CSATTGEAAFF.

In its sample, this clonotype was seen a few times. The chain carries TRBV5-1 and TRBJ2-1; D gene uncertain. Germline loops: CDR1 SGHRS, CDR2 YFSETQ. Trimming cost V 0 bases and J 7 bases, with 8 bases left between them. The CDR3 is 13 amino acids. CDR3 residues: CASSLANPNEQFF. CDR3 in DNA: TGCGCCAGCAGCTTGGCCAACCCTAATGAGCAGTTCTTC.

This clonotype was counted between two and nine times. This rearrangement joins TRBV20-1 to TRBJ2-1, with TRBD2 matching 7 bases. The CDR3 spans 16 residues. V trimming: 6 bases; J trimming: 9 bases; junction bases outside the gene matches: 20. CDR1 is DFQATT, CDR2 SNEGSKA, per germline (reference sequence). CDR3 sequence: CSARSVVGTPGGEQFF. CDR3 bases: TGCAGTGCCAGAAGCGTTGTGGGGACCCCGGGAGGTGAGCAGTTCTTC.

This clonotype was seen a few times. This chain uses TRBV7-2 with TRBJ2-7; no reliable D call. The V and J ends lost 3 bases and 3 bases respectively, with 9 bases between them. The germline CDR1 and CDR2 sequences are SGHTA and FQGNSA. The length of the CDR3 is 13 residues. This CDR3 is CASSFAPIYEQYF. The CDR3 bases are TGTGCCAGCAGCTTCGCTCCCATCTACGAGCAGTACTTC.

The sample holds many counts of this clonotype. The V and J genes are TRBV10-3 and TRBJ1-1; 7 nucleotides align to TRBD1. The V segment lost 8 bases and the J segment 6 bases; nucleotides outside the gene matches: 6. The germline gives CDR1 ENHRY, CDR2 SYGVKD. This CDR3 region has 12 residues. The CDR3 sequence: CAIEGDRAEAFF. DNA for the CDR3: TGTGCCATCGAGGGAGACAGGGCTGAAGCTTTCTTT.

For the CDR3, the DNA is TGTGCCAGCAGTTTCTACTACGAGCAGTACTTC. Translation: CASSFYYEQYF. The chain has TRBV28 and TRBJ2-7; D is unclear. The V gene's germline CDR1 is MDHEN and CDR2 SYDVKM. The CDR3 consists of 11 residues. The V end was cut by 3 bases, the J end by 3 bases, with 3 bases between.